The 21 T cell receptor beta chains given below trace back to one sample, sequenced in a study of shared clonotypes between healthy human individuals. Clones were sequenced by immunoSEQ multiplex PCR, and TCRdb holds only the in-frame ones, with some missing. The sample contains about 990,000 clones, approximately 80% of which appear only once. The sequencing sample was made of memory CD4+ T cells from PBMCs. The subset here: CD45RA-negative fraction. These receptors were taken from a young man in good health. Some clones in this sample may be carry-over from other donors' samples.

This chain joins TRBV6-5 and TRBJ1-3; D unresolved. Germline CDR1 MNHEY, CDR2 SVGAGI. This CDR3 is built from 15 residues. Trimming took 4 bases from V and 2 from J, leaving 12 bases between them. CDR3 sequence: CASSLVAGTGNTIYF. The CDR3 DNA follows: TGTGCCAGCAGTTTAGTGGCGGGAACTGGAAACACCATATATTTT.

The chain is built from TRBV7-9 and TRBJ2-6, with D unresolved. CDR3 length: 17 residues. V lost 0 bases to trimming and J lost 0 bases, with 9 bases between them. Germline-derived CDR1 and CDR2 are SEHNR and FQNEAQ (reference sequence). The CDR3 DNA sequence: TGTGCCAGCAGCTTAGCCCTGGCTTACTCTGGGGCCAACGTCCTGACTTTC. Residues: CASSLALAYSGANVLTF.

The gene calls are TRBV5-4 and TRBJ2-3, with D perhaps given as TRBD1 or TRBD2 (5 bases each). Trimming left V 0 bases short and J 0 bases short, with 14 bases between. The CDR3 loop spans 17 amino acids. Germline-derived CDR1 and CDR2 are SGHNT and YYREEE (reference sequence). CDR3 in amino acids: CASSLGSGPGSTDTQYF. The CDR3 nucleotides read TGTGCCAGCAGCTTGGGGTCGGGGCCCGGCAGCACAGATACGCAGTATTTT.

This clone was counted a few times. This sequence joins TRBV6-1 and TRBJ1-1; no clear D. Deletions cut 7 bases from V and 1 base from J, with 16 bases between. The CDR3 has 15 amino acids. Germline V gene sequence: CDR1 MNHNS, CDR2 SASEGT. The CDR3 DNA reads as TGTGCCAGCAATTCTGCGGTAGGCTGGAACACTGAAGCTTTCTTT. Its translation is CASNSAVGWNTEAFF.

The rearrangement links TRBV7-9 to TRBJ1-1; no definite D call. Germline V gene lookup returns CDR1 SEHNR and CDR2 FQNEAQ (reference sequence). The V and J ends lost 5 bases and 1 base respectively, with 8 bases between them. CDR3 length equals 13 residues. CDR3: CASSQSGNTEAFF. Written as DNA, the CDR3 is TGTGCCAGCAGCCAGTCCGGGAACACTGAAGCTTTCTTT. Full variable domain (outside the CDR3, taken from reference TRBV7-9 and TRBJ1-1): DTGVSQNPRHKITKRGQNVTFRCDPISEHNRLYWYRQTLGQGPEFLTYFQNEAQLEKSRLLSDRFSAERPKGSFSTLEIQRTEQGDSAMYLCASSQSGNTEAFFGQGTRLTVV.

The chain carries TRBV28 and TRBJ2-5, with 7 bases matching TRBD2. The J segment lost 6 bases and the V segment lost 4 bases, leaving 8 bases of the junction unmatched. The CDR3 runs 14 residues. In germline, CDR1 is MDHEN, CDR2 SYDVKM. The CDR3 loop reads CASSSAGESKTQYF. CDR3 nucleotides: TGTGCCAGCAGTTCTGCGGGAGAATCGAAGACCCAGTACTTC. Combining the CDR3 with reference TRBV28 and TRBJ2-5 gives the whole variable domain DVKVTQSSRYLVKRTGEKVFLECVQDMDHENMFWYRQDPGLGLRLIYFSYDVKMKEKGDIPEGYSVSREKKERFSLILESASTNQTSMYLCASSSAGESKTQYFGPGTRLLVL.

The chain carries TRBV5-1 and TRBJ2-2; D is ambiguous. CDR3 length equals 14 residues. V was pared by 0 bases and J by 6 bases, with 9 bases between. Germline-derived CDR1 and CDR2 are SGHRS and YFSETQ. The CDR3 DNA sequence: TGCGCCAGCAGCTTGGCGTCGGTTTCCGGGGAGCTGTTTTTT. Its translation: CASSLASVSGELFF. Combining the CDR3 with reference TRBV5-1 and TRBJ2-2 gives the whole variable domain KAGVTQTPRYLIKTRGQQVTLSCSPISGHRSVSWYQQTPGQGLQFLFEYFSETQRNKGNFPGRFSGRQFSNSRSEMNVSTLELGDSALYLCASSLASVSGELFFGEGSRLTVL.

The rearrangement uses TRBV29-1 and TRBJ2-3, with D possibly TRBD2 on 5 matching bases. CDR3 size: 14 residues. The V end lost 7 bases, the J end lost 0 bases, and 14 bases lay between the germline ends. In germline, CDR1 is SQVTM, CDR2 ANQGSEA. CDR3 DNA: TGCAGCGCCCACGAGGGTCCTAGCACAGATACGCAGTATTTT. This codes for CSAHEGPSTDTQYF.

The gene calls are TRBV27 and TRBJ2-3; 10 bases line up with TRBD2. CDR3 length: 16 residues. The junction had 10 bases not matched to a gene; V was cut back by 5 bases and J by 5 bases. From germline, CDR1 is MNHEY and CDR2 SMNVEV (reference sequence). CDR3 sequence: CASSPGPGLARDTQYF. The CDR3 DNA reads TGTGCCAGCAGTCCTGGCCCGGGACTAGCGAGAGATACGCAGTATTTT.

CDR3 coding DNA: TGCGCCAGCAGCTTGCTTCGGACAGGGGACGGCTACACCTTC. It specifies CASSLLRTGDGYTF. This chain joins TRBV5-1 and TRBJ1-2; 9 bases line up with TRBD1. The V and J ends lost 1 base and 8 bases, in that order; junction bases with no gene match: 6. Germline CDR1 is SGHRS and CDR2 is YFSETQ. The CDR3 contains 14 residues. The full variable domain, in which reference TRBV5-1 and TRBJ1-2 provide the parts outside the CDR3, is KAGVTQTPRYLIKTRGQQVTLSCSPISGHRSVSWYQQTPGQGLQFLFEYFSETQRNKGNFPGRFSGRQFSNSRSEMNVSTLELGDSALYLCASSLLRTGDGYTFGSGTRLTVV.

This clone was seen ten or more times. The V gene is TRBV11-2, the J gene TRBJ2-3; 8 bases align to TRBD2. The junction had 15 bases not matched to a gene; V was cut back by 5 bases and J by 8 bases. CDR3 length: 16 residues. Germline lookup yields CDR1 SGHAT and CDR2 FQNNGV. CDR3: CASSPLLSGGVGTQYF. The DNA for the CDR3 is TGTGCCAGCAGCCCGTTACTAAGCGGGGGTGTGGGTACGCAGTATTTT.

This rearrangement joins TRBV2 to TRBJ1-4; D unclear. The V end was cut by 7 bases, the J end by 0 bases, with 9 bases between. CDR3 length: 14 amino acids. CDR1 is SNHLY and CDR2 is FYNNEI in the germline V gene. The CDR3 coding sequence is TGTGCCAGCACCACGGGTACAACTAATGAAAAACTGTTTTTT. This sequence encodes CASTTGTTNEKLFF.

CDR3 loop: CASQRWGVSNQPQHF. The CDR3 DNA sequence: TGTGCCAGCCAGAGGTGGGGGGTTAGCAATCAGCCCCAGCATTTT. The chain links TRBV19 to TRBJ1-5; tentative D call: TRBD1 (5 bases). CDR1 and CDR2 from the germline V gene are LNHDA and SQIVND (reference sequence). The germline V and J ends were trimmed by 9 bases and 0 bases, with 15 bases remaining between them. This CDR3 comprises 15 residues.

The rearrangement links TRBV28 to TRBJ1-4; D gene unclear. The V end was cut by 1 base, the J end by 0 bases, with 9 bases between. The CDR3 totals 16 residues. The V gene's germline CDR1 is MDHEN and CDR2 SYDVKM. The CDR3 sequence is CASSLFQDATNEKLFF. The CDR3 nucleotides are TGTGCCAGCAGTTTATTTCAGGATGCAACTAATGAAAAACTGTTTTTT. Supplemented by reference TRBV28 and TRBJ1-4, the full variable domain reads DVKVTQSSRYLVKRTGEKVFLECVQDMDHENMFWYRQDPGLGLRLIYFSYDVKMKEKGDIPEGYSVSREKKERFSLILESASTNQTSMYLCASSLFQDATNEKLFFGSGTQLSVL.

Comment on this clone: A read error is the likely source, as a far larger clone sits one nucleotide away. The sample holds other DNA sequences that translate to the same CDR3. The gene calls are TRBV4-1 and TRBJ2-5; D may be TRBD2 (5 bases). The J call is doubtful: the DNA matches TRBJ2-7 better. The CDR3 spans 17 residues. Germline CDR1 MGHRA, CDR2 YSYEKL. CDR3 in amino acids: CASSQDEGAKSSYEQYF. The CDR3 region has the DNA TGCGCTAGCAGCCAAGATGAGGGAGCGAAGAGCTCCTACGAGCAGTACTTC.

V usage is TRBV5-4 and J usage is TRBJ2-5, with a tentative D call TRBD1 (6 bases). V was shortened by 1 base and J by 5 bases, with 15 bases between the two germline ends. Per the germline V gene, CDR1 is SGHNT and CDR2 is YYREEE (reference sequence). The CDR3 totals 15 residues. The CDR3 coding sequence is TGTGCCAGCAGCTTGAGGGGGATCAGGCGGGAGACCCAGTACTTC. Translation: CASSLRGIRRETQYF.

This clone has only a few counts. The V gene is TRBV18, the J gene TRBJ2-2; D may be TRBD2 (5 bases). Per the germline V gene, CDR1 is KGHSH and CDR2 is LQKENI. Trimming took off 1 base at V and 1 base at J, with 13 bases between the two ends. The CDR3 length is 17 residues. The CDR3 region has the DNA TGTGCCAGCTCACCACGGCCGGGGAGCGGGAACACCGGGGAGCTGTTTTTT. This translates into CASSPRPGSGNTGELFF.

This clone came up many times. This chain joins TRBV28 and TRBJ1-2; no clear D gene. CDR3 length equals 11 residues. Germline loops: CDR1 MDHEN, CDR2 SYDVKM. Trimming stripped 3 bases from V and 8 bases from J, with 7 bases between. CDR3 nucleotide sequence: TGTGCCAGCAGTTTTAGTCGGGGCTACACCTTC. Amino acid sequence: CASSFSRGYTF.

The chain combines TRBV29-1 with TRBJ2-1; 7 nucleotides align to TRBD2. V trimming: 4 bases; J trimming: 7 bases; junction bases outside the gene matches: 16. Looked up from germline, CDR1 is SQVTM and CDR2 is ANQGSEA. CDR3 length: 16 residues. CDR3 residues: CSVVWEGRTRRNEQFF. For the CDR3, the DNA is TGCAGCGTTGTGTGGGAGGGCCGCACTAGACGTAATGAGCAGTTCTTC.

This chain uses TRBV18 with TRBJ2-3; the match to TRBD1 covers 7 bases. The V segment lost 3 bases and the J segment 2 bases; nucleotides outside the gene matches: 8. Germline assignment: CDR1 KGHSH and CDR2 LQKENI. The CDR3 extends over 16 amino acids. CDR3 in DNA: TGTGCCAGCTCACCCTACGTTGGACAGGCCACAGATACGCAGTATTTT. It translates to CASSPYVGQATDTQYF.

This chain joins TRBV7-9 and TRBJ2-3, with D perhaps TRBD2 (6 bases). Germline assignment: CDR1 SEHNR and CDR2 FQNEAQ (reference sequence). This CDR3 comprises 15 residues. The ends were cut back, 2 bases at V and 2 bases at J, with 11 bases in the middle. The CDR3 sequence: CASSLLGGSTDTQYF. The DNA of the CDR3 is TGTGCCAGCAGCTTATTGGGGGGATCCACAGATACGCAGTATTTT.